This TCR beta chain is drawn from a study of blood T cells in healthy people across ages. Germline CDR1 is DFQATT and CDR2 is SNEGSKA (reference sequence). This CDR3 region has 13 residues. Trimming removed 3 bases from V and 3 bases from J, with 11 bases in between. The use of a sample-barcoded 5' primer and a J-beta primer mix characterized a second PCR of about 7 to 12 cycles. TCRdb re-derived calls from the 5' RACE reads in MiXCR, one entry per CDR3 protein. The top ten hold around an eighth of the sample, which has roughly 900,000 distinct CDR3 sequences, 40% to 60% seen once. The specimen sequenced was blood. The genes are TRBV20-1 and TRBJ1-1; D ambiguous. The receptor was isolated from a man younger than 45 in good health. The CDR3 loop is CSASIVQYTEAFF. The CDR3 DNA reads as TGCAGTGCTAGTATAGTACAGTACACTGAAGCTTTCTTT.